Below are 10 T cell receptor beta chains sequenced from a single sample in a study of cytomegalovirus exposure and HLA in healthy donors. A multiplex PCR was run with 60 Vbeta primers and 13 Jbeta primers. Repertoires were generated with immunoSEQ multiplex PCR, while TCRdb's copy carries only in-frame clones and drops some. The profile shows about 170,000 clones, roughly 80% of them singletons. The sample taken for sequencing was PBMCs. These receptor sequences come from a male donor in good health and CMV-seronegative.

Turning to this clone: The same CDR3 can be traced to other DNA sequences in this sample. V is TRBV6-1 and J is TRBJ1-6; no clear D. Trimming stripped 0 bases from V and 7 bases from J, with 7 bases between. Per the germline V gene, CDR1 is MNHNS and CDR2 is SASEGT. This CDR3 has 14 amino acids. CDR3 sequence reads: CASSEARGNSPLHF. The CDR3 bases are TGTGCCAGCAGTGAAGCAAGAGGCAATTCACCCCTCCACTTT.

The chain couples TRBV2 to TRBJ1-2; D is unresolved. CDR1 is SNHLY and CDR2 is FYNNEI in the germline V gene. Trimming shortened V by 2 bases and J by 7 bases, and 11 bases separated the two germline ends. This CDR3 region has 13 residues. CDR3 in DNA: TGTGCCAGCAGTGAAACCCTCCACGGTGGCTACACCTTC. Protein: CASSETLHGGYTF.

The chain joins TRBV6-5 to TRBJ2-1; D may be TRBD1 (5 bases). Germline values: CDR1 MNHEY, CDR2 SVGAGI. V was clipped by 5 bases and J by 4 bases, with 15 bases between them. This CDR3 is 15 amino acids long. The CDR3 coding sequence is TGTGCCAGCAGTCCCTTAGGGGCCGGGTACAATGAGCAGTTCTTC. Encoded protein: CASSPLGAGYNEQFF.

This clone was observed a handful of times. The chain uses TRBV6-1 and TRBJ2-3, with D possibly being TRBD2 (5 bases). The V end was cut by 1 base, the J end by 6 bases, with 14 bases between. The germline V gene encodes CDR1 MNHNS and CDR2 SASEGT. The CDR3 sequence is 15 residues long. The CDR3 sequence is CASSEEVGGLDTQYF. CDR3 nucleotide sequence: TGTGCCAGCAGTGAAGAGGTTGGAGGTTTGGATACGCAGTATTTT.

The J gene is TRBJ1-5, the V gene TRBV6-6; D not resolved. V lost 8 bases and J 5 bases, leaving 19 bases between the germline ends. This CDR3 comprises 15 residues. Looked up from germline, CDR1 is MNHNY and CDR2 is SVGAGI (reference sequence). The CDR3 DNA reads as TGTGCCAGCGTCGAAGGCAGCCAAGACTATCAGCCCCAGCATTTT. It encodes CASVEGSQDYQPQHF.

This clone was observed a handful of times. The chain carries TRBV28 and TRBJ1-5, with D possibly TRBD1 on 5 matching bases. Germline assignment: CDR1 MDHEN and CDR2 SYDVKM. The CDR3 sequence is 15 residues long. Trimming stripped 5 bases from V and 3 bases from J, with 14 bases between. Written as DNA, the CDR3 is TGTGCCAGCAGTAGAACAGGAGACCCCAATCAGCCCCAGCATTTT. Amino acid sequence: CASSRTGDPNQPQHF.

The rearrangement joins TRBV6-5 to TRBJ2-7, with no clear D. Between the trimmed V and J ends, which lost 2 bases and 0 bases, there was a span of 11 bases. The CDR3 consists of 15 residues. Germline V gene lookup returns CDR1 MNHEY and CDR2 SVGAGI. The CDR3 coding sequence is TGTGCCAGCAGTTACCGGTCTCCCCCCTCCTACGAGCAGTACTTC. It translates to CASSYRSPPSYEQYF.

This chain links TRBV5-1 with TRBJ1-1; D gene unclear. Germline values: CDR1 SGHRS, CDR2 YFSETQ. CDR3 length: 13 residues. Trimming left V 6 bases short and J 3 bases short, with 12 bases between. This CDR3 reads CASTGIRDTEAFF. The DNA for the CDR3 is TGCGCCAGCACCGGAATCCGGGACACTGAAGCTTTCTTT.

This sequence joins TRBV7-9 and TRBJ1-2; tentative D call: TRBD1 (5 bases). Trimming left V 0 bases short and J 3 bases short, with 8 bases between. This CDR3 has 14 amino acids. Germline V gene data show CDR1 as SEHNR and CDR2 as FQNEAQ (reference sequence). The CDR3 loop reads CASSLAGVDYGYTF. CDR3 nucleotide sequence: TGTGCCAGCAGCTTAGCAGGGGTCGACTATGGCTACACCTTC.

This sequence joins TRBV7-4 and TRBJ1-1, with a tentative D call TRBD1 (5 bases). V was cut by 3 bases and J by 4 bases, with 21 bases left in between. The germline CDR1 and CDR2 sequences are SGHVT and SQSDAQ. The CDR3 totals 17 residues. The CDR3 bases are TGTGCCAGCAGCTTTTGTCGGGGGGGGTCTTGGGGCACTGAAGCTTTCTTT. This codes for CASSFCRGGSWGTEAFF.